One sample yielded the 21 T cell receptor beta chains listed below, sequenced in a study of T cell repertoires in cytomegalovirus infection. MiXCR was run by TCRdb on the reads, yielding one entry per CDR3 protein. Among a few hundred thousand distinct CDR3 sequences listed, about 20% were seen once. For these receptors, no antigen is known. Specimen: cultured PBMCs, collected from culture after CMV antigen stimulation. The receptors were sampled from a human donor in good health (CMV status not recorded). Some clones in this sample may be carry-over from other donors' samples.

The chain combines TRBV10-3 with TRBJ2-6; a possible D gene is TRBD1 (6 bases). Per germline, CDR1 ENHRY and CDR2 SYGVKD. Between the trimmed V and J ends, which lost 4 bases and 2 bases, there was a span of 15 bases. The CDR3 runs 17 residues. CDR3 amino acids: CAISAPTGSTGANVLTF. The CDR3 nucleotides are TGTGCCATCAGTGCACCGACAGGAAGCACTGGGGCCAACGTCCTGACTTTC.

Note on this clonotype: A junction boundary mismatches the germline segment, possibly from a read error. This chain uses TRBV19 with TRBJ2-5; 11 bases fit TRBD2. CDR3 length: 15 residues. Germline assignment: CDR1 LNHDA and CDR2 SQIVND (reference sequence). The CDR3 region is CASSKIGTSGETQYF. The CDR3 coding sequence is TGTGCCAGCAGTAAAATCGGGACTAGCGGAGAGACCCAGTACTTC.

This clonotype has ten or more counts. The chain links TRBV7-2 to TRBJ2-7, with D perhaps matching TRBD1 (6 bases). Germline V gives CDR1 SGHTA, CDR2 FQGNSA. The CDR3 length is 13 residues. The V end lost 2 bases, the J end lost 7 bases, and 12 bases lay between the germline ends. CDR3 loop: CASSLSEGVEQYF. CDR3 nucleotide sequence: TGTGCCAGCAGCTTAAGTGAGGGGGTTGAGCAGTACTTC. Together with reference TRBV7-2 and TRBJ2-7, the CDR3 gives the full variable domain: GAGVSQSPSNKVTEKGKDVELRCDPISGHTALYWYRQSLGQGLEFLIYFQGNSAPDKSGLPSDRFSAERTGGSVSTLTIQRTQQEDSAVYLCASSLSEGVEQYFGPGTRLTVT.

This clonotype showed up just once. The chain has TRBV7-3 and TRBJ2-7; the D is unclear. The CDR3 runs to 13 residues. Germline-derived CDR1 and CDR2 are SGHTA and FQGTGA. With 5 bases removed from V and 5 bases from J, the gap between germline ends came to 13 bases. As DNA, the CDR3 is TGTGCCAGCAGCCCGACCTCTCGGGACGAGCAGTACTTC. Translated, it gives CASSPTSRDEQYF.

This clonotype has ten or more counts. This chain links TRBV7-2 with TRBJ2-1, with D perhaps given as TRBD1 or TRBD2 (6 bases each). The V end was cut by 0 bases, the J end by 2 bases, with 11 bases between. The CDR3 consists of 16 residues. The germline CDR1 and CDR2 sequences are SGHTA and FQGNSA. CDR3 nucleotides: TGTGCCAGCAGCTTAGCGGGGGGCGGAGCCTACAATGAGCAGTTCTTC. This codes for CASSLAGGGAYNEQFF. Variable domain in full (rest from reference TRBV7-2 and TRBJ2-1): GAGVSQSPSNKVTEKGKDVELRCDPISGHTALYWYRQSLGQGLEFLIYFQGNSAPDKSGLPSDRFSAERTGGSVSTLTIQRTQQEDSAVYLCASSLAGGGAYNEQFFGPGTRLTVL.

In its sample, this clonotype was seen many times. CDR3 residues: CASKEIGRGNEQFF. The CDR3 DNA reads TGTGCCAGCAAGGAAATCGGCCGGGGCAATGAGCAGTTCTTC. The chain couples TRBV12-3 or TRBV12-4 to TRBJ2-1; D might be TRBD2 (5 bases). The CDR3 loop spans 14 amino acids. V gave up 7 bases and J gave up 6 bases, with 16 bases separating them.

This clonotype was detected only a few times. This chain connects TRBV6-6 to TRBJ1-4, with no clear D. V lost 6 bases, J lost 4 bases, and 3 bases lay in between. Germline CDR1 reads MNHNY; CDR2 reads SVGAGI (reference sequence). The CDR3 is 11 residues long. CDR3 sequence reads: CASSGNEKLFF. For the CDR3, the DNA is TGTGCCAGCAGCGGTAATGAAAAACTGTTTTTT.

Many counts were recorded for this clonotype. The V call is TRBV28, the J call TRBJ1-2; 7 bases match TRBD1. V shed 8 bases and J 3 bases; nucleotides not matched to a gene: 15. The CDR3 length is 16 residues. Germline V gives CDR1 MDHEN, CDR2 SYDVKM. Here the CDR3 DNA reads TGTGCCAGCGTAGAAGGGGGCGGGGGGCCCGACTATGGCTACACCTTC. It yields the protein CASVEGGGGPDYGYTF.

This clonotype was counted many times. This sequence joins TRBV7-8 and TRBJ2-7; TRBD2 matches 12 bases. The CDR3 is 19 residues long. From germline, CDR1 is SGHVS and CDR2 FQNEAQ. V shed 2 bases and J 2 bases; nucleotides not matched to a gene: 13. CDR3 sequence reads: CASSLSGGTSGWVPYEQYF. The DNA for the CDR3 is TGTGCCAGCAGCTTATCTGGCGGGACTAGCGGGTGGGTACCCTACGAGCAGTACTTC.

This clonotype was observed many times. The chain has TRBV7-8 and TRBJ2-7; D remains unclear. Germline V gene data show CDR1 as SGHVS and CDR2 as FQNEAQ. V was clipped by 2 bases and J by 2 bases, with 7 bases between them. This CDR3 is built from 13 residues. The CDR3 region has the DNA TGTGCCAGCAGCTTAAGTGGGCCCTACGAGCAGTACTTC. Translating gives CASSLSGPYEQYF.

The V call is TRBV6-2 or TRBV6-3, the J call TRBJ1-5, with D maybe TRBD1 (6 bases). Trimming removed 6 bases at V and 4 bases at J, with 22 bases between. The CDR3 has 17 amino acids. The germline CDR1 and CDR2 sequences are MNHEY and SVGEGT. In DNA form, the CDR3 reads TGTGCCAGCAGCTCCGATCCGACAGGCGCCATTAATCAGCCCCAGCATTTT. It codes for CASSSDPTGAINQPQHF.

There are a few counts of this clonotype. This sequence joins TRBV6-8 and TRBJ2-7; D is ambiguous. CDR3 length: 15 residues. Deletions cut 0 bases from V and 7 bases from J, with 16 bases between. Germline loops: CDR1 MNHGY, CDR2 SAAAGT. CDR3 region: CASSYSVTPTGEQYF. CDR3 DNA: TGTGCCAGCAGTTACTCGGTGACTCCCACCGGGGAGCAGTACTTC.

This chain uses TRBV2 with TRBJ2-2; possibly TRBD1 for D (5 bases). Trimming took off 6 bases at V and 4 bases at J, with 15 bases between the two ends. From germline, CDR1 is SNHLY and CDR2 FYNNEI. This CDR3 region has 15 residues. The CDR3 bases are TGTGCCAGCAGGAAAGGGGATATCAGCACCGGGGAGCTGTTTTTT. Its protein is CASRKGDISTGELFF.

The sample holds a few counts of this clonotype. V usage is TRBV28 and J usage is TRBJ1-2, with D unclear. The CDR3 runs to 11 residues. With 2 bases removed from V and 11 bases from J, the gap between germline ends came to 9 bases. Per germline, CDR1 MDHEN and CDR2 SYDVKM. Here the CDR3 DNA reads TGTGCCAGCAGTTTAACGGCGGGATACACCTTC. Its protein product is CASSLTAGYTF.

This clonotype was counted only a few times. The rearrangement links TRBV7-6 to TRBJ2-2; unclear D gene. V lost 3 bases and J lost 6, with 5 bases in between. This CDR3 has 12 amino acids. The germline gives CDR1 SGHVS, CDR2 FNYEAQ. CDR3 in DNA: TGTGCCAGCAGCTTCCTCCCCGGGGAGCTGTTTTTT. Its translation is CASSFLPGELFF. The whole variable domain, remainder taken from reference TRBV7-6 and TRBJ2-2, is GAGVSQSPRYKVTKRGQDVALRCDPISGHVSLYWYRQALGQGPEFLTYFNYEAQQDKSGLPNDRFSAERPEGSISTLTIQRTEQRDSAMYRCASSFLPGELFFGEGSRLTVL.

The chain has TRBV6-1 and TRBJ2-1; 10 nucleotides agree with TRBD2. The germline gives CDR1 MNHNS, CDR2 SASEGT. The CDR3 runs 16 residues. V lost 0 bases and J lost 4; bases outside the gene matches: 3. DNA of the CDR3: TGTGCCAGCAGTGAAGCGACACTAGCGGGATACAATGAGCAGTTCTTC. Its protein is CASSEATLAGYNEQFF.

This rearrangement joins TRBV7-6 to TRBJ2-4, with TRBD1 matching over 9 bases. This CDR3 is 14 amino acids long. Trimming removed 5 bases from V and 9 bases from J; junction bases left unmatched: 8. In germline, CDR1 is SGHVS, CDR2 FNYEAQ. The CDR3 nucleotides are TGTGCCAGCAGCCTCCGGGACAGGGACGGCATTCAGTACTTC. It yields the protein CASSLRDRDGIQYF.

This clonotype was picked up many times. The chain is built from TRBV7-2 and TRBJ1-6; D is unclear. From germline, CDR1 is SGHTA and CDR2 FQGNSA. The ends were cut back, 5 bases at V and 7 bases at J, with 12 bases in the middle. The CDR3 is 14 amino acids. In DNA form, the CDR3 reads TGTGCCAGCAGCCCACATGGGGAGAATTCACCCCTCCACTTT. It codes for CASSPHGENSPLHF.

This clonotype showed up just a few times. The genes are TRBV28 and TRBJ2-2, with 9 bases fitting TRBD2. CDR1 is MDHEN, CDR2 SYDVKM, per germline. V shed 2 bases, J shed 4 bases, and the junction held 8 bases outside the gene matches. This CDR3 spans 17 amino acids. Here the CDR3 reads CASSLIGLAGSTGELFF. In DNA form, the CDR3 reads TGTGCCAGCAGTTTAATCGGTCTAGCGGGAAGCACCGGGGAGCTGTTTTTT.

This clonotype occurred many times. The chain joins TRBV7-9 to TRBJ2-1; a possible D gene is TRBD1 (5 bases). This CDR3 region has 14 residues. Trimming left V 5 bases short and J 9 bases short, with 17 bases between. Germline V gene lookup returns CDR1 SEHNR and CDR2 FQNEAQ (reference sequence). CDR3 in DNA: TGTGCCAGCAGCCCAGGGCGTCGAGTAGGTGAGCAGTTCTTC. Residues: CASSPGRRVGEQFF.

This clonotype was detected ten times or more. The chain uses TRBV7-9 and TRBJ1-4; the match to TRBD1 covers 7 bases. The CDR3 length is 14 residues. Germline V CDR1 and CDR2: SEHNR, FQNEAQ (reference sequence). The junction had 3 bases not matched to a gene; V was cut back by 4 bases and J by 4 bases. CDR3 bases: TGTGCCAGCAGCTCCGGGACAGATAATGAAAAACTGTTTTTT. Its translation: CASSSGTDNEKLFF.